Below, 24 T cell receptor beta chains from the same sample are listed, as sequenced in a study of cytomegalovirus exposure and HLA in healthy donors (dated by TCRdb to 2016 to 2017). Receptors were amplified or captured by the immunoSEQ multiplex PCR assay. TCRdb stores this immuneACCESS table with in-frame sequences only. Part of the clones is absent; in the studies checked, under half of the shortfall reflects unresolved V genes, and no reason is known for the rest. For this sample the table gives about 71,000 clones, of which about 94% were detected only once. The ten largest clones represent over 0.8% of the sample. Input material: PBMCs. The receptors were gathered from a young woman in good health and CMV-seronegative.

The gene calls are TRBV14 and TRBJ2-1; 12 nucleotides line up with TRBD2. This CDR3 spans 18 amino acids. CDR1 and CDR2 (germline): SGHDN, FVKESK. V trimming: 0 bases; J trimming: 7 bases; junction bases outside the gene matches: 10. CDR3 protein: CASSQDKTSGSLVNEQFF. CDR3 bases: TGTGCCAGCAGCCAAGATAAGACTAGCGGGAGCTTAGTAAATGAGCAGTTCTTC.

The CDR3 loop is CASSEFLVLKLYEQYF. As DNA, the CDR3 is TGTGCCAGCAGTGAATTCCTCGTGCTGAAACTATACGAGCAGTACTTC. The rearrangement uses TRBV6-1 and TRBJ2-7; D is unclear. The CDR3 loop spans 16 amino acids. Trimming took 2 bases from V and 4 from J, leaving 18 bases between them. The germline V gene encodes CDR1 MNHNS and CDR2 SASEGT.

V usage is TRBV21-1 and J usage is TRBJ1-2. TRBV21-1 has pseudogene status. There are 15 residues in the CDR3. The CDR3 DNA reads TGTGCCAGCAAATCCGTTTGGGAGGCACACTATGGCTACACCTTC. Amino acid sequence: CASKSVWEAHYGYTF.

In DNA, the CDR3 is TGTGCCAGCGGACCAGCGGGAACAGGCACAGATACGCAGTATTTT. Protein sequence: CASGPAGTGTDTQYF. This chain links TRBV10-3 with TRBJ2-3; 7 bases are a match to TRBD2. V dropped 10 bases and J dropped 1; count of bases not matched to a gene: 11. This CDR3 comprises 15 residues. Per the germline V gene, CDR1 is ENHRY and CDR2 is SYGVKD.

The rearrangement links TRBV9 to TRBJ2-5; D remains unclear. The germline gives CDR1 SGDLS, CDR2 YYNGEE. The CDR3 is 14 residues long. Trimming removed 0 bases at V and 5 bases at J, with 11 bases between. CDR3 coding DNA: TGTGCCAGCAGCGTAGGGGCAGGCAGGGAGACCCAGTACTTC. It yields the protein CASSVGAGRETQYF.

The rearrangement uses TRBV5-1 and TRBJ1-1, with D perhaps TRBD1 (5 bases). Germline V gene sequence: CDR1 SGHRS, CDR2 YFSETQ. The ends were cut back, 1 base at V and 6 bases at J, with 13 bases in the middle. This CDR3 has 14 amino acids. The CDR3 region has the DNA TGCGCCAGCAGCTTGCACGGGGGGACGGCTGAAGCTTTCTTT. It yields the protein CASSLHGGTAEAFF.

The chain carries TRBV25-1 and TRBJ1-3, with unresolved D. Trimming stripped 1 base from V and 1 base from J, with 11 bases between. In germline, CDR1 is MGHDK, CDR2 SYGVNS. The CDR3 has 16 amino acids. The CDR3 DNA reads as TGTGCCAGCAGTGAATTCCGCCGGGGATCTGGAAACACCATATATTTT. Translation gives CASSEFRRGSGNTIYF.

V and J are TRBV7-7 and TRBJ2-3; 11 bases line up with TRBD2. V gave up 5 bases and J gave up 0 bases; unmatched junction bases: 4. Per germline, CDR1 SSHAT and CDR2 FNYEAQ (reference sequence). This CDR3 is 16 amino acids long. CDR3 amino acids: CASSITSGGSTDTQYF. The DNA for the CDR3 is TGTGCCAGCAGCATAACTAGCGGGGGTAGCACAGATACGCAGTATTTT.

The rearrangement uses TRBV5-6 and TRBJ2-5; 7 bases map to TRBD1. CDR1 and CDR2 (germline): SGHDT, YYEEEE. V lost 6 bases and J lost 6; bases outside the gene matches: 14. The length of the CDR3 is 15 residues. The CDR3 is CASTRERQGWKTQYF. In DNA form, the CDR3 reads TGTGCCAGCACCCGAGAAAGACAGGGCTGGAAGACCCAGTACTTC. Combining the CDR3 with reference TRBV5-6 and TRBJ2-5 gives the whole variable domain DAGVTQSPTHLIKTRGQQVTLRCSPKSGHDTVSWYQQALGQGPQFIFQYYEEEERQRGNFPDRFSGHQFPNYSSELNVNALLLGDSALYLCASTRERQGWKTQYFGPGTRLLVL.

In DNA form, the CDR3 reads TGTGCCAGCGCTGTACAGGGGGCGGGTCAGACTGAAGCTTTCTTT. Residues: CASAVQGAGQTEAFF. The rearrangement links TRBV6-1 to TRBJ1-1; TRBD1 matches at 9 bases. The trim removed 8 bases at V and 5 bases at J, leaving 12 bases unmatched. The CDR3 runs 15 residues. Germline V lookup: CDR1 MNHNS, CDR2 SASEGT.

This chain joins TRBV6-5 and TRBJ1-5; TRBD1 aligns across 8 bases. This CDR3 has 15 amino acids. J was trimmed by 6 bases and V by 5 bases; bases with no gene match: 9. CDR1 MNHEY and CDR2 SVGAGI come from the germline V gene. CDR3 region: CASSGTGGTGQPQHF. As DNA, the CDR3 is TGTGCCAGCAGTGGTACAGGGGGGACAGGTCAGCCCCAGCATTTT.

This clone was seen once. The chain uses TRBV19 and TRBJ2-7, with 7 bases that match TRBD2. This CDR3 is built from 16 residues. Germline V CDR1 and CDR2: LNHDA, SQIVND (reference sequence). With 5 bases clipped from V and 0 bases from J, the junction kept 10 bases outside the gene matches. This CDR3 reads CASSPLWGGFSYEQYF. The CDR3 DNA is TGTGCCAGTAGTCCCCTGTGGGGAGGGTTCTCCTACGAGCAGTACTTC. Full variable domain (rest looked up from reference TRBV19 and TRBJ2-7): DGGITQSPKYLFRKEGQNVTLSCEQNLNHDAMYWYRQDPGQGLRLIYYSQIVNDFQKGDIAEGYSVSREKKESFPLTVTSAQKNPTAFYLCASSPLWGGFSYEQYFGPGTRLTVT.

V gene TRBV9 combines with J gene TRBJ2-3; tentative D call: TRBD2 (6 bases). The CDR3 has 15 residues. CDR1 is SGDLS and CDR2 is YYNGEE in the germline V gene. V lost 0 bases to trimming and J lost 4 bases, with 12 bases between them. CDR3 amino acids: CASSVGGGMADTQYF. The CDR3 DNA is TGTGCCAGCAGCGTAGGAGGAGGGATGGCAGATACGCAGTATTTT.

The chain couples TRBV5-1 to TRBJ1-1, with D tentatively TRBD1 (6 bases). CDR1 and CDR2 from the germline V gene are SGHRS and YFSETQ. V lost 0 bases, J lost 4 bases, and 7 bases lay in between. The CDR3 contains 13 residues. CDR3 sequence reads: CASSLEGGTEAFF. In DNA, the CDR3 is TGCGCCAGCAGCTTGGAAGGGGGCACTGAAGCTTTCTTT.

The J gene is TRBJ1-1, the V gene TRBV29-1, with D possibly being TRBD1 (6 bases). Germline loops: CDR1 SQVTM, CDR2 ANQGSEA. Between the trimmed V and J ends, which lost 6 bases and 4 bases, there was a span of 15 bases. The CDR3 covers 13 residues. This chain's CDR3 is CSVFGGPGTEAFF. The CDR3 nucleotides read TGCAGCGTCTTCGGGGGGCCCGGCACTGAAGCTTTCTTT.

V usage is TRBV2 and J usage is TRBJ2-1; the match to TRBD2 covers 13 bases. CDR1 and CDR2 from the germline V gene are SNHLY and FYNNEI. V trimming: 5 bases; J trimming: 8 bases; junction bases outside the gene matches: 3. The CDR3 runs to 14 residues. CDR3 coding DNA: TGTGCCAGCAGTCGACTAGCGGGGGGCCATGAGCAGTTCTTC. Translating it yields CASSRLAGGHEQFF.

The chain has TRBV28 and TRBJ2-2; 15 nucleotides align to TRBD2. Unmatched junction bases numbered 12, after V lost 3 bases and J lost 1 base. CDR3 length: 21 residues. Germline assignment: CDR1 MDHEN and CDR2 SYDVKM. The CDR3 DNA reads TGTGCCAGCAGTTTCCCCGGGACTAGCGGGAGGACCCCTTTGAACACCGGGGAGCTGTTTTTT. This translates into CASSFPGTSGRTPLNTGELFF. Full variable domain (remainder filled in from reference TRBV28 and TRBJ2-2): DVKVTQSSRYLVKRTGEKVFLECVQDMDHENMFWYRQDPGLGLRLIYFSYDVKMKEKGDIPEGYSVSREKKERFSLILESASTNQTSMYLCASSFPGTSGRTPLNTGELFFGEGSRLTVL.

The genes are TRBV4-2 and TRBJ1-6; TRBD1 matches 7 bases. Germline assignment: CDR1 LGHNA and CDR2 YNFKEQ. V trimming: 0 bases; J trimming: 5 bases; junction bases outside the gene matches: 1. The CDR3 contains 15 residues. The DNA for the CDR3 is TGTGCCAGCAGCCAAGATGGGACAGATAATTCACCCCTCCACTTT. Its translation: CASSQDGTDNSPLHF.

The V and J genes are TRBV19 and TRBJ2-1; 10 bases map to TRBD2. V lost 4 bases and J lost 5; bases outside the gene matches: 2. This CDR3 comprises 14 residues. Germline assignment: CDR1 LNHDA and CDR2 SQIVND (reference sequence). CDR3 amino acids: CASSTGLADNEQFF. The CDR3 nucleotides read TGTGCCAGTAGTACCGGACTAGCGGACAATGAGCAGTTCTTC.

The chain employs TRBV7-9 and TRBJ1-2; 8 bases line up with TRBD1. V lost 6 bases to trimming and J lost 5 bases; unmatched junction nucleotides: 11. Germline V gene lookup returns CDR1 SEHNR and CDR2 FQNEAQ (reference sequence). The CDR3 consists of 15 residues. Here the CDR3 DNA reads TGTGCCAGCAGTCTAACCCGGGACAGGACTTATGGCTACACCTTC. Amino acid sequence: CASSLTRDRTYGYTF.

CDR3 sequence reads: CASSQPTRDSLREQYF. The CDR3 DNA follows: TGCGCCAGCAGCCAACCAACGCGGGACTCCCTTCGGGAGCAGTACTTC. The chain is built from TRBV4-1 and TRBJ2-7; a weak D match, TRBD2 (6 bases). The CDR3 is made up of 16 amino acids. Per the germline V gene, CDR1 is MGHRA and CDR2 is YSYEKL. The ends were cut back, 2 bases at V and 7 bases at J, with 21 bases in the middle.

This chain connects TRBV7-9 to TRBJ2-7; 8 positions agree with TRBD1. Germline values: CDR1 SEHNR, CDR2 FQNEAQ (reference sequence). V lost 4 bases and J lost 3; bases outside the gene matches: 11. There are 16 residues in the CDR3. The CDR3 DNA follows: TGTGCCAGCAGCTCCGACAGGGGAGAGTGGGTCTACGAGCAGTACTTC. Protein: CASSSDRGEWVYEQYF.

The rearrangement uses TRBV27 and TRBJ2-7, with 10 bases aligning to TRBD1. The CDR3 is made up of 12 amino acids. The germline V gene encodes CDR1 MNHEY and CDR2 SMNVEV (reference sequence). J was trimmed by 6 bases and V by 7 bases; bases with no gene match: 3. CDR3 sequence reads: CASIGTGAEQYF. The CDR3 region has the DNA TGTGCCAGCATAGGGACAGGGGCCGAGCAGTACTTC.

This clone was recorded a few times. The CDR3 reads CASSQGWRGLRTDTQYF. The CDR3 DNA sequence: TGCGCCAGCAGCCAAGGGTGGCGGGGGTTACGCACAGATACGCAGTATTTT. The V gene is TRBV4-3, the J gene TRBJ2-3; the match to TRBD2 covers 7 bases. Germline V CDR1 and CDR2: LGHNA, YSLEER. This CDR3 contains 17 residues. Trimming at V came to 1 base and at J to 1 base, leaving 8 bases not matched to a gene.